This TCR beta chain was sequenced in a study of blood T cell repertoires in COVID-19. Turning to the study itself: PBMCs, B-cell-depleted T cells, or T cells provided the cDNA or gDNA that made up the material.

In the original workflow: Reference gene primer amplification in the assay estimated nucleated cell counts. Repertoires were generated with immunoSEQ multiplex PCR, while TCRdb's copy carries only in-frame clones and drops some. That table gives V, J and clone size, and the DNA gave D and trimming. The sample comprises a few hundred thousand clones, approximately 82% of which are singletons, and 3.6% rests with the top ten. This clone was picked up one time. The sequencing input was peripheral blood. The sequence derives from a woman older than 75 with acute or convalescent COVID-19.

The CDR3 protein is CASTPGGGPTGELFF. CDR3 nucleotide sequence: TGCGCCAGCACCCCCGGGGGGGGGCCCACCGGGGAGCTGTTTTTT. This chain joins TRBV5-1 and TRBJ2-2; 8 nucleotides match TRBD2. With V trimmed by 6 bases and J by 4 bases, 8 bases remained unmatched. There are 15 residues in the CDR3. Germline lookup yields CDR1 SGHRS and CDR2 YFSETQ.